The clone carrying this T cell receptor (beta chain) turned up a few times. The data stem from a study of blood T cell repertoires in COVID-19. Here immunoSEQ multiplex PCR was the method, and the copy in TCRdb shows in-frame clones only, minus some. The sample carries 45,000 to 70,000 clones, approximately 81% recorded once. Sequencing used peripheral blood. The receptor comes from a woman aged 80 or over with acute or convalescent COVID-19.

The CDR3 nucleotides read TGTGCCAGCAGCCAACCGGGACACTGGCCCAATTCACCCCTCCACTTT. Protein: CASSQPGHWPNSPLHF. The chain employs TRBV3-1 (or the pseudogene TRBV3-2) and TRBJ1-6; possible D gene TRBD1, 6 bases. Germline assignment: CDR1 LGHDT and CDR2 YNNKEL (reference sequence). Trimming stripped 2 bases from V and 7 bases from J, with 15 bases between. The CDR3 has 16 amino acids.